The next 20 T cell receptor beta chains were all read from a single sample in a study of cytomegalovirus exposure and HLA in healthy donors. The PCR was carried out with 60 Vbeta primers and 13 Jbeta primers. TCRdb's copy holds only in-frame clones and misses some; the assay was immunoSEQ multiplex PCR. The sample carries about 160,000 clones, more than 75% recorded once. Material: PBMCs. Receptors originate from a man aged 18 to 29 in good health and CMV-seropositive.

This clone was seen a handful of times. The chain couples TRBV7-9 to TRBJ2-6; D gene unclear. This CDR3 contains 16 residues. Trimming stripped 4 bases from V and 0 bases from J, with 10 bases between. Germline V gene sequence: CDR1 SEHNR, CDR2 FQNEAQ (reference sequence). The CDR3 loop is CASSSRIRSGANVLTF. The CDR3 DNA follows: TGTGCCAGCAGCTCCAGAATCCGCTCTGGGGCCAACGTCCTGACTTTC.

This rearrangement joins TRBV6-1 to TRBJ2-3, with D maybe TRBD1 (5 bases). Germline V gene sequence: CDR1 MNHNS, CDR2 SASEGT. Between the trimmed V and J ends, which lost 5 bases and 5 bases, there was a span of 17 bases. This CDR3 is 15 amino acids long. CDR3 protein: CASSPRQLSLDTQYF. The CDR3 DNA reads as TGTGCCAGCAGTCCACGACAGCTAAGTTTAGATACGCAGTATTTT.

The chain employs TRBV4-3 and TRBJ1-1; D ambiguous. The CDR3 sequence is 15 residues long. Germline assignment: CDR1 LGHNA and CDR2 YSLEER. Trimming shortened V by 5 bases and J by 1 base, and 14 bases separated the two germline ends. CDR3 sequence reads: CASSAQADGNTEAFF. DNA of the CDR3: TGCGCCAGCAGCGCTCAAGCGGACGGGAACACTGAAGCTTTCTTT.

The V gene is TRBV27, the J gene TRBJ2-1; the D is unclear. CDR3 length equals 13 residues. The germline CDR1 and CDR2 sequences are MNHEY and SMNVEV (reference sequence). The ends were cut back, 1 base at V and 4 bases at J, with 5 bases in the middle. The CDR3 nucleotides are TGTGCCAGCAGTTTATACAATTACAATGAGCAGTTCTTC. It yields the protein CASSLYNYNEQFF.

CDR3 amino acids: CASSDGLIADTQYF. The CDR3 DNA is TGTGCCAGCAGTGACGGACTGATTGCAGATACGCAGTATTTT. V is TRBV2 and J is TRBJ2-3, with D possibly matching TRBD2 (5 bases). There are 14 residues in the CDR3. The germline V gene has CDR1 SNHLY and CDR2 FYNNEI. The V gene lost 3 bases and the J gene lost 4 bases, with 11 bases spanning the gap. The full variable domain, in which reference TRBV2 and TRBJ2-3 provide the parts outside the CDR3, is EPEVTQTPSHQVTQMGQEVILRCVPISNHLYFYWYRQILGQKVEFLVSFYNNEISEKSEIFDDQFSVERPDGSNFTLKIRSTKLEDSAMYFCASSDGLIADTQYFGPGTRLTVL.

This clone was recorded only once. The chain recombines TRBV4-2 with TRBJ2-1; 11 positions agree with TRBD1. CDR3 length: 15 residues. J was trimmed by 8 bases and V by 1 base; bases with no gene match: 4. Germline lookup yields CDR1 LGHNA and CDR2 YNFKEQ. The CDR3 coding sequence is TGTGCCAGCAGCCAAGGGACAGGGGGCTTCTATGAGCAGTTCTTC. The encoded protein is CASSQGTGGFYEQFF.

As DNA, the CDR3 is TGTGCCAGCAGCATATCAACAGGGTTAGGGGGGACCCAGTACTTC. It encodes CASSISTGLGGTQYF. The J gene is TRBJ2-5, the V gene TRBV5-6; D is perhaps TRBD1 (6 bases). The germline V gene has CDR1 SGHDT and CDR2 YYEEEE. CDR3 size: 15 residues. The V end lost 4 bases, the J end lost 7 bases, and 20 bases lay between the germline ends.

The chain recombines TRBV30 with TRBJ1-5, with TRBD1 matching 9 bases. The germline gives CDR1 GTSNPN, CDR2 SVGIG (reference sequence). Trimming at V came to 7 bases and at J to 6 bases, leaving 7 bases not matched to a gene. CDR3 length: 13 amino acids. The CDR3 coding sequence is TGTGCCTTCCAACAGGGGGCTGGTCAGCCCCAGCATTTT. Encoded protein: CAFQQGAGQPQHF.

A word on this clone: Different DNA sequences within this sample yield the same CDR3. CDR3 sequence reads: CASSQALYEQYF. Written as DNA, the CDR3 is TGTGCCAGCAGCCAAGCCCTCTACGAGCAGTACTTC. The chain uses TRBV14 and TRBJ2-7; D is unclear. The V gene's germline CDR1 is SGHDN and CDR2 FVKESK. The CDR3 is made up of 12 amino acids. Between the trimmed V and J ends, which lost 1 base and 3 bases, there was a span of 4 bases.

The V call is TRBV5-1, the J call TRBJ2-2, with 8 bases fitting TRBD1. The length of the CDR3 is 15 residues. Germline assignment: CDR1 SGHRS and CDR2 YFSETQ. V was clipped by 0 bases and J by 5 bases; unmatched bases: 3. CDR3 coding DNA: TGCGCCAGCAGCTTGGGAACAGGGGGTACCGGGGAGCTGTTTTTT. Its protein product is CASSLGTGGTGELFF.

This clone has only a few counts. This chain connects TRBV2 to TRBJ2-1, with TRBD2 identical over 7 bases. CDR1 is SNHLY, CDR2 FYNNEI, per germline. This CDR3 is 11 amino acids long. Trimming removed 8 bases from V and 12 bases from J; junction bases left unmatched: 7. The CDR3 DNA reads TGTGCCAGCCGAACGGGGGGTTTGCAGTTCTTC. This codes for CASRTGGLQFF.

V is TRBV5-1 and J is TRBJ2-4; a weak D match, TRBD2 (5 bases). Germline CDR1 and CDR2: SGHRS and YFSETQ. V was clipped by 7 bases and J by 5 bases, with 16 bases between them. The CDR3 has 14 amino acids. The CDR3 sequence: CASQEAGGENIQYF. The DNA of the CDR3 is TGCGCCAGCCAAGAAGCCGGAGGTGAAAACATTCAGTACTTC.

The chain links TRBV11-2 to TRBJ2-1; D perhaps matches TRBD2 (5 bases). V was clipped by 5 bases and J by 1 base, with 15 bases between them. Per germline, CDR1 SGHAT and CDR2 FQNNGV. The length of the CDR3 is 16 residues. In DNA form, the CDR3 reads TGTGCCAGCAGCCATAGGGTCCGCGGGTCCTACAATGAGCAGTTCTTC. Amino acid sequence: CASSHRVRGSYNEQFF.

The chain employs TRBV6-5 and TRBJ2-5; the D gene is possibly TRBD2 (6 bases). Germline V CDR1 and CDR2: MNHEY, SVGAGI. This CDR3 region has 14 residues. V lost 7 bases and J 2 bases, leaving 14 bases between the germline ends. The CDR3 DNA follows: TGTGCCAGCACCTCAGGACGGGGGCAAGAGACCCAGTACTTC. Its protein product is CASTSGRGQETQYF.

The chain links TRBV4-1 to TRBJ2-4; D is perhaps TRBD1 (6 bases). Germline V gives CDR1 MGHRA, CDR2 YSYEKL. The CDR3 runs to 16 residues. Trimming removed 4 bases from V and 0 bases from J, with 13 bases in between. The CDR3 protein is CASSPMDSVAKNIQYF. The DNA for the CDR3 is TGCGCCAGCAGCCCCATGGACAGCGTAGCCAAAAACATTCAGTACTTC.

The CDR3 DNA follows: TGCGCCAGCAGCGGGGGGAATGAGCAGTTCTTC. It is translated as CASSGGNEQFF. V and J are TRBV5-1 and TRBJ2-1, with a possible D match to TRBD2 (6 bases). In germline, CDR1 is SGHRS, CDR2 YFSETQ. The CDR3 runs 11 residues. V shed 4 bases and J shed 7 bases, with 6 bases lying between them.

The chain links TRBV6-6 to TRBJ2-7, with D hard to call. CDR3 length: 13 residues. Per germline, CDR1 MNHNY and CDR2 SVGAGI (reference sequence). The V and J ends lost 4 bases and 12 bases respectively, with 19 bases between them. The CDR3 reads CASSFSDSPLRYF. CDR3 in DNA: TGTGCCAGCAGTTTCTCCGACTCCCCTCTACGGTACTTC.

This clone was detected only once. V gene TRBV5-1 combines with J gene TRBJ2-3, with 9 bases identical to TRBD2. V lost 0 bases, J lost 5 bases, and 10 bases stayed unmatched. CDR1 and CDR2 from the germline V gene are SGHRS and YFSETQ. The CDR3 loop spans 17 amino acids. The CDR3 loop is CASSLASASGMGDTQYF. CDR3 bases: TGCGCCAGCAGCTTGGCCTCGGCTAGCGGGATGGGAGATACGCAGTATTTT.

This clone occurred once. The V and J genes are TRBV7-7 and TRBJ2-5; 8 bases are a match to TRBD2. J gave up 5 bases and V 3 bases, and 2 bases lay outside the gene matches. The CDR3 sequence is 13 residues long. Germline assignment: CDR1 SSHAT and CDR2 FNYEAQ (reference sequence). The CDR3 loop reads CASSFGGEETQYF. The DNA for the CDR3 is TGTGCCAGCAGCTTCGGGGGGGAGGAGACCCAGTACTTC.

The V gene is TRBV2, the J gene TRBJ2-6; D gene uncertain. Germline V gene sequence: CDR1 SNHLY, CDR2 FYNNEI. CDR3 length equals 15 residues. Trimming shortened V by 4 bases and J by 4 bases, and 11 bases separated the two germline ends. CDR3 DNA sequence: TGTGCCAGCAGTGCCCGCCCGGTGGGGGCCAACGTCCTGACTTTC. Protein product: CASSARPVGANVLTF.